Sequencing of this TCR beta chain was carried out in a study of blood T cell repertoires in COVID-19. Whole-study context: The samples span acute and convalescent COVID-19 from the United States, Italy and Spain. From T cells, B-cell-depleted T cells, or PBMCs came the material, which was cDNA or gDNA.

V lost 0 bases, J lost 7 bases, and 13 bases lay in between. The CDR3 has 13 residues. Germline CDR1 is SQVTM and CDR2 is ANQGSEA. How the authors handled the data: The assay estimated nucleated cells by amplifying reference gene primers. The table came from immunoSEQ multiplex PCR; TCRdb's copy has only in-frame clones and leaves some out. The V and J calls and clone size come from that table; D and trimming were worked out from the DNA. The sample yields roughly 150,000 clones, 70% to 90% seen once. The specimen sequenced was peripheral blood. The chain recombines TRBV29-1 with TRBJ2-7, with D maybe TRBD1 (7 bases). The sequence derives from a human donor in a cohort sampled during active COVID-19. The CDR3 spells CSVEEVTGREQYF. DNA of the CDR3: TGCAGCGTTGAAGAGGTGACAGGGAGGGAGCAGTACTTC.